The rows below give T cell receptor beta chains drawn from one sample of a study of post-analysis software for immune sequencing data. TCRdb passed the PCR reads through MiXCR, listing each CDR3 protein once. The table shows hundreds of thousands of distinct CDR3 sequences, with more than 50% occurring only once. Specimen: blood. Receptors originate from a girl aged 2 to 10 with multiple sclerosis. Both conserved end residues are part of each CDR3. The D gene is left open where the match is weak. Expanded clones get a size class; other rows say once, few or many, or leave the size out.

CDR3 protein: CASSLELGGYTF; CDR3 DNA: TGCGCCAGCAGCTTGGAACTGGGAGGCTACACCTTC; CDR3 length: 12; V gene: TRBV5-1; clone size: .; D gene: .; J gene: TRBJ1-2
CDR3 protein: CASSQDGVADEQFF; CDR3 DNA: TGTGCCAGCAGCCAAGATGGGGTAGCCGATGAGCAGTTCTTC; CDR3 length: 14; V gene: TRBV3-1; clone size: .; D gene: .; J gene: TRBJ2-1
CDR3 protein: CATSSGTSVVYEQYF; CDR3 DNA: TGTGCCACCAGCAGCGGGACTAGCGTGGTCTACGAGCAGTACTTC; CDR3 length: 15; V gene: TRBV15; clone size: .; D gene: TRBD2; J gene: TRBJ2-7
CDR3 protein: CSASPGASSYNEQFF; CDR3 DNA: TGCAGTGCTTCCCCAGGGGCGTCCTCCTACAATGAGCAGTTCTTC; CDR3 length: 15; V gene: TRBV20-1; clone size: once; D gene: .; J gene: TRBJ2-1
CDR3 protein: CASSPPSSSQHF; CDR3 DNA: TGTGCCAGCAGTCCTCCTTCATCTTCCCAGCATTTT; CDR3 length: 12; V gene: TRBV6-2/TRBV6-3; clone size: .; D gene: .; J gene: TRBJ1-5
CDR3 protein: CASSLDRTSGRAGRDEQFF; CDR3 DNA: TGTGCCAGCAGCTTAGACCGGACTAGCGGGAGGGCCGGGAGGGATGAGCAGTTCTTC; CDR3 length: 19; V gene: TRBV11-2; clone size: .; D gene: TRBD2; J gene: TRBJ2-1
CDR3 protein: CAGGLANYEQYF; CDR3 DNA: TGTGCCGGGGGACTAGCTAACTACGAGCAGTACTTC; CDR3 length: 12; V gene: TRBV30; clone size: .; D gene: TRBD2; J gene: TRBJ2-7
CDR3 protein: CASSSGQPVETQYF; CDR3 DNA: TGCGCCAGCAGCTCGGGACAACCAGTGGAGACCCAGTACTTC; CDR3 length: 14; V gene: TRBV5-1; clone size: .; D gene: .; J gene: TRBJ2-5
CDR3 protein: CASRDSDLYNEQFF; CDR3 DNA: TGTGCCAGCCGGGACAGTGACCTTTACAATGAGCAGTTCTTC; CDR3 length: 14; V gene: TRBV2; clone size: .; D gene: TRBD1; J gene: TRBJ2-1
CDR3 protein: CATSTGLAGNNEQFF; CDR3 DNA: TGTGCCACCAGCACCGGACTAGCGGGGAACAATGAGCAGTTCTTC; CDR3 length: 15; V gene: TRBV15; clone size: few; D gene: TRBD2; J gene: TRBJ2-1
CDR3 protein: CASSHGQGSSEQFF; CDR3 DNA: TGTGCCAGTAGTCATGGACAGGGGAGTAGCGAGCAGTTCTTC; CDR3 length: 14; V gene: TRBV19; clone size: .; D gene: TRBD1; J gene: TRBJ2-1
CDR3 protein: CASSLKARTGSTYNEQFF; CDR3 DNA: TGCGCCAGCAGCTTAAAGGCCCGGACAGGAAGCACCTACAATGAGCAGTTCTTC; CDR3 length: 18; V gene: TRBV5-1; clone size: .; D gene: TRBD1; J gene: TRBJ2-1
CDR3 protein: CASSLTAGGNYGYTF; CDR3 DNA: TGCGCCAGCAGCTTGACGGCAGGGGGCAACTATGGCTACACCTTC; CDR3 length: 15; V gene: TRBV5-1; clone size: few; D gene: TRBD1; J gene: TRBJ1-2
CDR3 protein: CASSQGLAPSSYEQYF; CDR3 DNA: TGCGCCAGCAGCCAGGGACTAGCGCCGAGCTCCTACGAGCAGTACTTC; CDR3 length: 16; V gene: TRBV5-1; clone size: once; D gene: TRBD2; J gene: TRBJ2-7
CDR3 protein: CASSLGGQGTKSYNEQFF; CDR3 DNA: TGCGCCAGCAGCTTGGGAGGGCAGGGTACCAAATCCTACAATGAGCAGTTCTTC; CDR3 length: 18; V gene: TRBV5-1; clone size: .; D gene: .; J gene: TRBJ2-1
CDR3 protein: CASTQWGSAKEQYF; CDR3 DNA: TGTGCCAGCACCCAATGGGGGAGCGCTAAAGAGCAGTACTTC; CDR3 length: 14; V gene: TRBV6-5; clone size: .; D gene: .; J gene: TRBJ2-5
CDR3 protein: CASRLTGTNPGELFF; CDR3 DNA: TGCGCCAGCAGGCTCACAGGGACCAACCCCGGGGAGCTGTTTTTT; CDR3 length: 15; V gene: TRBV4-3; clone size: .; D gene: .; J gene: TRBJ2-2
CDR3 protein: CASSSLPEETQYF; CDR3 DNA: TGCGCCAGCAGCTCCCTCCCGGAGGAGACCCAGTACTTC; CDR3 length: 13; V gene: TRBV5-1; clone size: few; D gene: .; J gene: TRBJ2-5
CDR3 protein: CSVASRQGSYTF; CDR3 DNA: TGCAGCGTTGCCTCCCGACAGGGCAGCTACACCTTC; CDR3 length: 12; V gene: TRBV29-1; clone size: .; D gene: TRBD1; J gene: TRBJ1-2
CDR3 protein: CASSSTDNYEQYF; CDR3 DNA: TGTGCCAGCAGTTCCACCGATAACTACGAGCAGTACTTC; CDR3 length: 13; V gene: TRBV6-6; clone size: .; D gene: .; J gene: TRBJ2-7
CDR3 protein: CATGIGGPSYNEQFF; CDR3 DNA: TGTGCCACCGGGATCGGGGGCCCCTCCTACAATGAGCAGTTCTTC; CDR3 length: 15; V gene: TRBV10-3; clone size: few; D gene: .; J gene: TRBJ2-1
CDR3 protein: CATSRDGTGANVRTF; CDR3 DNA: TGTGCCACCAGCAGAGATGGAACTGGGGCCAACGTCCGGACTTTC; CDR3 length: 15; V gene: TRBV15; clone size: .; D gene: .; J gene: TRBJ2-6
CDR3 protein: CASSRLPRSDTQYF; CDR3 DNA: TGTGCCAGCAGCCGCCTACCGCGGAGCGATACGCAGTATTTT; CDR3 length: 14; V gene: TRBV7-9; clone size: once; D gene: .; J gene: TRBJ2-3
CDR3 protein: CASTRRADYNEQFF; CDR3 DNA: TGTGCCAGCACCCGACGGGCGGACTACAATGAGCAGTTCTTC; CDR3 length: 14; V gene: TRBV12-3/TRBV12-4; clone size: .; D gene: .; J gene: TRBJ2-1
CDR3 protein: CSVGWGETQYF; CDR3 DNA: TGCAGCGTTGGGTGGGGAGAGACCCAGTACTTC; CDR3 length: 11; V gene: TRBV29-1; clone size: .; D gene: .; J gene: TRBJ2-5
CDR3 protein: CASSFPGRQNTEAFF; CDR3 DNA: TGTGCCAGCAGTTTCCCCGGTCGGCAGAACACTGAAGCTTTCTTT; CDR3 length: 15; V gene: TRBV6-6; clone size: .; D gene: .; J gene: TRBJ1-1